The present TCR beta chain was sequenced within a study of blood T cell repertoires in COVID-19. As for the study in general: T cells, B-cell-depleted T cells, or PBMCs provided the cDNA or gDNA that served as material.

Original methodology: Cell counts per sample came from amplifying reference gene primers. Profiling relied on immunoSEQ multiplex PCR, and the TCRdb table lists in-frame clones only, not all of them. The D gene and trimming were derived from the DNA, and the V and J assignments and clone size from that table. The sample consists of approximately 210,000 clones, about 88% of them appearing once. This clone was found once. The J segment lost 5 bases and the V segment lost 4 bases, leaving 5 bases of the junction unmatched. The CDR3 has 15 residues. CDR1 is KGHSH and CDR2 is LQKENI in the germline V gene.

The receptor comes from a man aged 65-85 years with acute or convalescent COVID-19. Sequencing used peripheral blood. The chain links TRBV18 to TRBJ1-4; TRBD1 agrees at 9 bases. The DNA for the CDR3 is TGTGCCAGCTCACATGGGACAGGGCGAAATGAAAAACTGTTTTTT. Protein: CASSHGTGRNEKLFF. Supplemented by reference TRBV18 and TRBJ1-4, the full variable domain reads NAGVMQNPRHLVRRRGQEARLRCSPMKGHSHVYWYRQLPEEGLKFMVYLQKENIIDESGMPKERFSAEFPKEGPSILRIQQVVRGDSAAYFCASSHGTGRNEKLFFGSGTQLSVL.